The next 12 T cell receptor beta chains were all read from a single sample in a study of blood T cell repertoires in COVID-19. Method: immunoSEQ multiplex PCR; TCRdb's copy keeps in-frame clones and lacks some. The sample includes some 270,000 clones, around nine tenths of them seen just once. The sample was PBMCs or T cells enriched from blood (not recorded which). The receptor set was obtained from a woman aged 40 to 55 who had been exposed to COVID-19.

Comments on this clone: Other nucleotide sequences in the sample specify the same CDR3. The chain uses TRBV10-3 and TRBJ1-1, with D perhaps matching TRBD1 (5 bases). Germline V lookup: CDR1 ENHRY, CDR2 SYGVKD. V was shortened by 0 bases and J by 4 bases, with 9 bases between the two germline ends. CDR3 size: 14 residues. The CDR3 DNA follows: TGTGCCATCAGTGAGTCGCCCGGGGGCACTGAAGCTTTCTTT. This codes for CAISESPGGTEAFF.

This chain joins TRBV4-1 and TRBJ2-6; TRBD1 matches at 8 bases. The CDR3 loop spans 21 amino acids. Germline lookup yields CDR1 MGHRA and CDR2 YSYEKL. Trimming took 0 bases from V and 1 from J; bases not matched to a gene: 14. The CDR3 protein is CASSQESIPRQGNSGANVLTF. CDR3 DNA: TGCGCCAGCAGCCAAGAAAGCATACCGAGACAGGGGAATTCTGGGGCCAACGTCCTGACTTTC.

The chain is built from TRBV24-1 and TRBJ2-5, with D tentatively TRBD1 (5 bases). Germline V gene sequence: CDR1 KGHDR, CDR2 SFDVKD. V was pared by 1 base and J by 0 bases, with 14 bases between. The CDR3 length is 17 residues. The CDR3 DNA is TGTGCCACCAGTGATTTTAGGGCAGGGTCGTACCAAGAGACCCAGTACTTC. Translation: CATSDFRAGSYQETQYF.

This clone was seen at least ten times. J is TRBJ2-2 and V is TRBV14; D is possibly TRBD2 (6 bases). Germline-derived CDR1 and CDR2 are SGHDN and FVKESK. The CDR3 length is 14 residues. Trimming stripped 6 bases from V and 2 bases from J, with 10 bases between. The CDR3 loop is CASSPGRNTGELFF. For the CDR3, the DNA is TGTGCCAGCAGTCCCGGGAGAAACACCGGGGAGCTGTTTTTT.

The genes are TRBV7-3 and TRBJ1-1, with a weak D call TRBD1 (6 bases). The CDR3 is 13 residues long. Germline-derived CDR1 and CDR2 are SGHTA and FQGTGA. V gave up 6 bases and J gave up 3 bases, with 11 bases separating them. The CDR3 DNA reads TGTGCCAGCAGTCCAGGGGTGGACACTGAAGCTTTCTTT. Amino acid sequence: CASSPGVDTEAFF.

The chain joins TRBV10-3 to TRBJ1-3, with TRBD1 identical over 10 bases. Looked up from germline, CDR1 is ENHRY and CDR2 is SYGVKD. Germline trimming cut 4 bases from V and 0 bases from J; bases unmatched to any gene: 3. The CDR3 spans 16 residues. In DNA form, the CDR3 reads TGTGCCATCAGTGGGGACAGGGGCTCCTCTGGAAACACCATATATTTT. Its protein product is CAISGDRGSSGNTIYF.

The V call is TRBV5-5, the J call TRBJ1-2, with 8 bases that match TRBD1. The CDR3 sequence is 16 residues long. Germline assignment: CDR1 SGHKS and CDR2 YYEKEE (reference sequence). V lost 2 bases, J lost 2 bases, and 8 bases stayed unmatched. The CDR3 sequence: CASSFAGGVFNYGYTF. The CDR3 DNA reads TGTGCCAGCAGCTTTGCAGGGGGCGTATTCAACTATGGCTACACCTTC.

The gene calls are TRBV29-1 and TRBJ1-6; a weak D match, TRBD1 (5 bases). From germline, CDR1 is SQVTM and CDR2 ANQGSEA. CDR3 length: 13 residues. The V end was cut by 6 bases, the J end by 6 bases, with 12 bases between. The CDR3 sequence is CSVGDSPNSPLHF. Written as DNA, the CDR3 is TGCAGCGTAGGTGACAGCCCTAATTCACCCCTCCACTTT.

This clone was recorded once. The chain couples TRBV5-4 to TRBJ2-7, with TRBD1 identical over 8 bases. The CDR3 totals 15 residues. V lost 4 bases, J lost 7 bases, and 13 bases stayed unmatched. The germline CDR1 and CDR2 sequences are SGHNT and YYREEE (reference sequence). The CDR3 region is CASSNLGGTGGEQYF. The CDR3 nucleotides read TGTGCCAGCAGCAACTTAGGCGGGACAGGCGGGGAGCAGTACTTC. Looking up the rest from reference TRBV5-4 and TRBJ2-7 gives the full variable domain: ETGVTQSPTHLIKTRGQQVTLRCSSQSGHNTVSWYQQALGQGPQFIFQYYREEENGRGNFPPRFSGLQFPNYSSELNVNALELDDSALYLCASSNLGGTGGEQYFGPGTRLTVT.

This chain uses TRBV30 with TRBJ1-2; D not certain. V lost 3 bases and J 0 bases, leaving 14 bases between the germline ends. Germline V gives CDR1 GTSNPN, CDR2 SVGIG (reference sequence). This CDR3 region has 15 residues. This chain's CDR3 is CAWSDPGFTNYGYTF. DNA of the CDR3: TGTGCCTGGAGCGACCCAGGATTTACTAACTATGGCTACACCTTC.

The rearrangement joins TRBV7-3 to TRBJ2-2; D unclear. CDR3 length equals 12 residues. In germline, CDR1 is SGHTA, CDR2 FQGTGA. Deletions cut 5 bases from V and 4 bases from J, with 5 bases between. CDR3 DNA: TGTGCCAGCAGCCCCTTCACCGGGGAGCTGTTTTTT. It specifies CASSPFTGELFF.

This chain uses TRBV21-1 with TRBJ1-4; the D segment call TRBD1 is taken from the table without a DNA check. TRBV21-1 represents a pseudogene. The CDR3 has 17 amino acids. CDR3 nucleotide sequence: TGTGCCAGCAGCAAAGCCACCGAGACAGCTAAGGAGGAAAAACTGTTTTTT. This encodes CASSKATETAKEEKLFF.